The 19 T cell receptor beta chains given below trace back to one sample, sequenced in a study of blood T cell repertoires in COVID-19. The table came from immunoSEQ multiplex PCR; TCRdb's copy has only in-frame clones and leaves some out. The sample consists of around 150,000 clones, about 91% of them appearing once. The sample consisted of peripheral blood. The receptors were sampled from a woman in her sixties or seventies who had recovered from COVID-19.

The rearrangement joins TRBV10-3 to TRBJ1-2; D might be TRBD1 (6 bases). The CDR3 runs to 15 residues. The V gene lost 2 bases and the J gene lost 0 bases, with 10 bases spanning the gap. Germline loops: CDR1 ENHRY, CDR2 SYGVKD. In nucleotides, the CDR3 is TGTGCCATCAGTGAGGGACAGCCAACTAACTATGGCTACACCTTC. This translates into CAISEGQPTNYGYTF.

J is TRBJ2-3 and V is TRBV5-1, with 8 bases aligning to TRBD2. The ends lost 5 bases at V and 2 bases at J; junction bases unmatched: 1. Germline lookup yields CDR1 SGHRS and CDR2 YFSETQ. The CDR3 has 13 amino acids. The CDR3 nucleotides read TGCGCCAGCAGGACTAGCGACACAGATACGCAGTATTTT. Its translation: CASRTSDTDTQYF.

This chain links TRBV7-9 with TRBJ2-2; 8 bases align to TRBD2. V dropped 2 bases and J dropped 4; count of bases not matched to a gene: 6. Germline loops: CDR1 SEHNR, CDR2 FQNEAQ (reference sequence). The CDR3 consists of 16 residues. In DNA form, the CDR3 reads TGTGCCAGCAGCTTACCGGGGGGGCCGATCACCGGGGAGCTGTTTTTT. Translated: CASSLPGGPITGELFF.

This sequence joins TRBV28 and TRBJ2-5; the D is unclear. CDR1 and CDR2 (germline): MDHEN, SYDVKM. V shed 6 bases and J shed 1 base, with 12 bases lying between them. The CDR3 is made up of 14 amino acids. The CDR3 region has the DNA TGTGCCAGCAGGAGGTCTCTAACCCAAGAGACCCAGTACTTC. It specifies CASRRSLTQETQYF.

The rearrangement uses TRBV6-1 and TRBJ1-1, with TRBD1 matching 10 bases. Germline CDR1 reads MNHNS; CDR2 reads SASEGT. J lost 6 bases, V lost 5 bases, and 6 bases had no gene match. The CDR3 covers 14 residues. CDR3 amino acids: CASSLGTGAAEAFF. CDR3 nucleotides: TGTGCCAGCAGTCTAGGGACAGGGGCGGCTGAAGCTTTCTTT.

The chain links TRBV18 to TRBJ2-5; D perhaps matches TRBD2 (6 bases). V lost 2 bases, J lost 7 bases, and 17 bases lay in between. The CDR3 is 15 amino acids. Germline assignment: CDR1 KGHSH and CDR2 LQKENI. The CDR3 loop reads CASSPGLSHGGTQYF. The CDR3 DNA reads TGTGCCAGCTCACCAGGGTTATCGCACGGGGGGACCCAGTACTTC.

This clone was counted between two and nine times. This chain connects TRBV4-2 to TRBJ2-3; 11 bases line up with TRBD2. Looked up from germline, CDR1 is LGHNA and CDR2 is YNFKEQ. V shed 0 bases, J shed 5 bases, and the junction held 4 bases outside the gene matches. This CDR3 contains 16 residues. In DNA form, the CDR3 reads TGTGCCAGCAGCCAAGAACTAGCGGGGGTAGGAGATACGCAGTATTTT. It translates to CASSQELAGVGDTQYF.

The chain recombines TRBV7-9 with TRBJ1-5; D possibly corresponds to TRBD1 (6 bases). CDR3 length equals 14 residues. Germline V gene sequence: CDR1 SEHNR, CDR2 FQNEAQ (reference sequence). Trimming took off 6 bases at V and 4 bases at J, with 13 bases between the two ends. The CDR3 is CASRPRQANQPQHF. The CDR3 DNA sequence: TGTGCCAGCAGACCGCGACAGGCGAATCAGCCCCAGCATTTT.

The chain links TRBV28 to TRBJ2-2; 11 nucleotides align to TRBD2. The CDR3 has 15 residues. V shed 1 base and J 6 bases; nucleotides not matched to a gene: 1. Germline assignment: CDR1 MDHEN and CDR2 SYDVKM. CDR3 nucleotide sequence: TGTGCCAGCAGTTTATCTAGCGGGGGGCCCGGGGAGCTGTTTTTT. Its protein product is CASSLSSGGPGELFF.

The chain recombines TRBV6-4 with TRBJ2-3; 8 nucleotides line up with TRBD2. Germline loops: CDR1 MRHNA, CDR2 SNTAGT. V dropped 4 bases and J dropped 3; count of bases not matched to a gene: 9. The CDR3 is made up of 16 amino acids. The DNA of the CDR3 is TGTGCCAGCAGTGGAGGACTTGGCGGGGGGACAGATACGCAGTATTTT. The encoded protein is CASSGGLGGGTDTQYF.

This chain connects TRBV11-3 to TRBJ2-7; 7 bases align to TRBD1. Trimming took 2 bases from V and 2 from J; bases not matched to a gene: 6. Germline values: CDR1 SGHNT, CDR2 YENEEA. The CDR3 length is 15 residues. The CDR3 loop is CASSLFPGQTYEQYF. The CDR3 DNA sequence: TGTGCCAGCAGCTTATTTCCGGGACAGACCTACGAGCAGTACTTC.

The CDR3 region has the DNA TGTGCCAGCAGTTCACAGAGCAATCAGCCCCAGCATTTT. Translating it yields CASSSQSNQPQHF. J is TRBJ1-5 and V is TRBV12-3 or TRBV12-4; D remains unclear. The CDR3 runs to 13 residues. V lost 4 bases and J 1 base, leaving 5 bases between the germline ends.

The J gene is TRBJ1-6, the V gene TRBV1; the table's D call of TRBD1 was not tested on the DNA. TRBV1 is reported as a pseudogene. This CDR3 region has 16 residues. Here the CDR3 reads CTSSQTNEGVSSPLHF. CDR3 sequence (DNA): TGCACCAGCAGCCAAACCAACGAGGGGGTAAGTTCACCCCTCCACTTT.

V gene TRBV5-6 combines with J gene TRBJ1-1; perhaps TRBD1 as D (6 bases). This CDR3 contains 15 residues. Germline V CDR1 and CDR2: SGHDT, YYEEEE. Trimming stripped 3 bases from V and 0 bases from J, with 12 bases between. The CDR3 loop is CASSSNRVMNTEAFF. CDR3 DNA: TGTGCCAGCAGCTCAAACAGGGTAATGAACACTGAAGCTTTCTTT.

The chain recombines TRBV5-6 with TRBJ2-3, with TRBD2 identical over 10 bases. The CDR3 is made up of 15 amino acids. With V trimmed by 4 bases and J by 2 bases, 4 bases remained unmatched. Germline assignment: CDR1 SGHDT and CDR2 YYEEEE. The CDR3: CASSPLAGVTDTQYF. CDR3 nucleotides: TGTGCCAGCAGCCCGCTAGCGGGGGTCACAGATACGCAGTATTTT.

J is TRBJ2-3 and V is TRBV11-1; TRBD2 is a possible D gene (6 bases). The CDR3 is 14 amino acids. Trimming shortened V by 5 bases and J by 2 bases, and 11 bases separated the two germline ends. Germline CDR1 SGHAT, CDR2 FQDESV (reference sequence). The CDR3, as DNA: TGTGCCAGCAGCCCCGGGACTGTCACAGATACGCAGTATTTT. It yields the protein CASSPGTVTDTQYF. The variable domain in full, with the rest retrieved from reference TRBV11-1 and TRBJ2-3, is EAEVAQSPRYKITEKSQAVAFWCDPISGHATLYWYRQILGQGPELLVQFQDESVVDDSQLPKDRFSAERLKGVDSTLKIQPAELGDSAMYLCASSPGTVTDTQYFGPGTRLTVL.

V and J are TRBV19 and TRBJ1-2, with 7 bases matching TRBD1. CDR3 length: 14 amino acids. Losses at the gene ends were 4 bases for V and 3 bases for J; bases not matched to a gene: 5. CDR1 and CDR2 from the germline V gene are LNHDA and SQIVND (reference sequence). The CDR3 region is CASSRQGGDYGYTF. The CDR3 bases are TGTGCCAGTAGTAGACAGGGAGGCGACTATGGCTACACCTTC. Based on the CDR3 plus reference TRBV19 and TRBJ1-2, the full variable domain is DGGITQSPKYLFRKEGQNVTLSCEQNLNHDAMYWYRQDPGQGLRLIYYSQIVNDFQKGDIAEGYSVSREKKESFPLTVTSAQKNPTAFYLCASSRQGGDYGYTFGSGTRLTVV.

The rearrangement links TRBV11-2 to TRBJ1-2; D may be TRBD1 (6 bases). The CDR3 sequence is 14 residues long. Trimming removed 6 bases from V and 8 bases from J, with 19 bases in between. CDR1 and CDR2 from the germline V gene are SGHAT and FQNNGV. Here the CDR3 DNA reads TGTGCCAGCAGGTTGACAGGACCAGAGGGGGGCTACACCTTC. Translation: CASRLTGPEGGYTF. Full variable domain (missing parts from reference TRBV11-2 and TRBJ1-2): EAGVAQSPRYKIIEKRQSVAFWCNPISGHATLYWYQQILGQGPKLLIQFQNNGVVDDSQLPKDRFSAERLKGVDSTLKIQPAKLEDSAVYLCASRLTGPEGGYTFGSGTRLTVV.

V and J are TRBV7-9 and TRBJ1-6; D gene unclear. This CDR3 region has 14 residues. Germline CDR1 and CDR2: SEHNR and FQNEAQ (reference sequence). Trimming took 8 bases from V and 9 from J, leaving 17 bases between them. This CDR3 is CASVHSKNGSPLHF. CDR3 bases: TGTGCCAGCGTCCACTCCAAAAACGGTTCACCCCTCCACTTT.